This T cell receptor (beta chain) was captured by sequencing in a study of blood T cell repertoires in COVID-19. Study details: Some COVID-19 samples were acute and others convalescent; all came from the United States, Italy and Spain. Nucleic acid was either cDNA or gDNA, and it came from T cells, B-cell-depleted T cells, or PBMCs.

This CDR3 is 14 amino acids long. Germline V gives CDR1 SGHNT, CDR2 YYREEE (reference sequence). Trimming removed 3 bases from V and 7 bases from J; junction bases left unmatched: 6. Using immunoSEQ multiplex PCR, the repertoire was profiled, and TCRdb retains in-frame clones only, with some absent. Here the sample spans about 160,000 clones, roughly four fifths being singletons. This clonotype was obtained from a middle-aged man who had recovered from COVID-19. Specimen: peripheral blood. This chain links TRBV5-4 with TRBJ1-2; 10 bases align to TRBD1. The CDR3, as DNA: TGTGCCAGCAGCTACCGACAGGGGGCATCTGGCTACACCTTC. Protein sequence: CASSYRQGASGYTF.